These 27 T cell receptor beta chains share one sample of origin, sequenced in a study of cytomegalovirus exposure and HLA in healthy donors. Primers for the PCR totalled 60 Vbeta and 13 Jbeta. This table comes from immunoSEQ multiplex PCR, and its TCRdb copy is limited to in-frame clones, with some not included. This sample has about 120,000 clones, with over 60% found just once. The sample comprised PBMCs. The source of these receptors is a young man in good health and CMV-seropositive.

This chain connects TRBV27 to TRBJ1-2; 7 nucleotides line up with TRBD1. The V gene's germline CDR1 is MNHEY and CDR2 SMNVEV (reference sequence). V shed 6 bases, J shed 3 bases, and the junction held 10 bases outside the gene matches. CDR3 length equals 15 residues. The CDR3 here is CASRKPGQLHYGYTF. Written as DNA, the CDR3 is TGTGCCAGCAGGAAACCGGGACAGCTTCACTATGGCTACACCTTC.

The chain links TRBV13 to TRBJ1-3; possible D gene TRBD1, 5 bases. The CDR3 is 16 amino acids. CDR1 and CDR2 (germline): PRHDT, FYEKMQ (reference sequence). V dropped 1 base and J dropped 0 bases, with 10 bases sitting between them. The CDR3 coding sequence is TGTGCCAGCAGCTTAGATGGGGGGTCCTCTGGAAACACCATATATTTT. Its translation is CASSLDGGSSGNTIYF.

The CDR3 sequence is CASSLATAGQGFYNEQFF. The CDR3 DNA is TGTGCCAGCAGCCTCGCAACCGCGGGACAGGGGTTCTACAATGAGCAGTTCTTC. The gene calls are TRBV4-2 and TRBJ2-1, with 10 bases matching TRBD1. The CDR3 loop spans 18 amino acids. After removal of 4 bases from V and 3 bases from J, the junction contained 12 bases not matched to a gene. The germline CDR1 and CDR2 sequences are LGHNA and YNFKEQ.

A note on this clone: The junction shows a germline mismatch at one end, possibly a read error. This chain links TRBV5-1 with TRBJ2-5, with a possible D match to TRBD2 (6 bases). This CDR3 has 15 residues. Germline V CDR1 and CDR2: SGHRS, YFSETQ. The CDR3, as DNA: TGCGCCAGCAGATTGGACGGAGGGACGGTCGGGACCCAGTACTTC. It yields the protein CASRLDGGTVGTQYF. The whole variable domain, filled in from reference TRBV5-1 and TRBJ2-5, reads KAGVTQTPRYLIKTRGQQVTLSCSPISGHRSVSWYQQTPGQGLQFLFEYFSETQRNKGNFPGRFSGRQFSNSRSEMNVSTLELGDSALYLCASRLDGGTVGTQYFGPGTRLLVL.

This clone was detected only once. The J gene is TRBJ2-1, the V gene TRBV5-6; weak D call: TRBD2 (5 bases). The CDR3 sequence is 18 residues long. The V end was cut by 4 bases, the J end by 2 bases, with 22 bases between. CDR1 and CDR2 (germline): SGHDT, YYEEEE. The CDR3 is CASSLWGETRGTYNEQFF. CDR3 sequence (DNA): TGTGCCAGCAGCCTATGGGGAGAAACCCGGGGAACCTACAATGAGCAGTTCTTC.

This chain links TRBV6-5 with TRBJ1-1; no reliable D call. The CDR3 totals 13 residues. The V end was cut by 6 bases, the J end by 2 bases, with 10 bases between. Germline CDR1 reads MNHEY; CDR2 reads SVGAGI. The CDR3 DNA follows: TGTGCCAGCAGGCGGGGTCTTAACACTGAAGCTTTCTTT. It is translated as CASRRGLNTEAFF.

This clone was counted once. The J gene is TRBJ1-4, the V gene TRBV10-3; TRBD1 aligns across 10 bases. The J segment lost 7 bases and the V segment lost 10 bases, leaving 6 bases of the junction unmatched. Germline-derived CDR1 and CDR2 are ENHRY and SYGVKD. CDR3 length: 13 residues. CDR3: CATWTGGREKLFF. The CDR3 DNA sequence: TGTGCCACCTGGACAGGGGGTCGTGAAAAACTGTTTTTT.

This clone is a singleton in its sample. This sequence joins TRBV9 and TRBJ2-1; no clear D. The ends were cut back, 2 bases at V and 4 bases at J, with 7 bases in the middle. In germline, CDR1 is SGDLS, CDR2 YYNGEE. This CDR3 is built from 13 residues. CDR3 amino acids: CASSVADYNEQFF. The DNA of the CDR3 is TGTGCCAGCAGCGTGGCAGATTACAATGAGCAGTTCTTC.

In its sample, this clone was seen a few times. The chain links TRBV5-1 to TRBJ1-6, with D possibly TRBD1 on 5 matching bases. Germline CDR1 reads SGHRS; CDR2 reads YFSETQ. CDR3 size: 16 residues. V dropped 2 bases and J dropped 5 bases, with 14 bases sitting between them. The CDR3 here is CASSFTLQENNSPLHF. CDR3 nucleotides: TGCGCCAGCAGCTTCACCCTACAGGAGAATAATTCACCCCTCCACTTT.

The chain carries TRBV5-4 and TRBJ1-2; 8 nucleotides agree with TRBD1. V was pared by 0 bases and J by 5 bases, with 9 bases of the junction left unmatched. CDR3 length: 16 residues. The germline gives CDR1 SGHNT, CDR2 YYREEE (reference sequence). CDR3: CASSLGALTGVYGYTF. Written as DNA, the CDR3 is TGTGCCAGCAGCTTGGGCGCGTTGACAGGGGTTTATGGCTACACCTTC.

The chain combines TRBV15 with TRBJ2-1; TRBD2 agrees at 15 bases. Germline loops: CDR1 LNHNV, CDR2 YYDKDF (reference sequence). The trim removed 1 base at V and 8 bases at J, leaving 3 bases unmatched. The CDR3 runs 16 residues. The CDR3 DNA follows: TGTGCCACCAGCAGAGGGACTAGCGGGGGGGCGGATGAGCAGTTCTTC. Translated, it gives CATSRGTSGGADEQFF.

The chain joins TRBV6-6 to TRBJ2-7, with 7 positions matching TRBD2. The CDR3 has 16 amino acids. Germline V gene data show CDR1 as MNHNY and CDR2 as SVGAGI (reference sequence). With V trimmed by 0 bases and J by 6 bases, 11 bases remained unmatched. The CDR3 loop reads CASSYSQGERGSEQYF. CDR3 coding DNA: TGTGCCAGCAGTTACTCCCAAGGCGAGCGGGGTAGCGAGCAGTACTTC.

For this clone: A read error may produce the germline difference seen at one junction end. This chain links TRBV7-7 with TRBJ1-5; no firm D call. CDR1 and CDR2 (germline): SSHAT, FNYEAQ (reference sequence). CDR3 length equals 13 residues. Here the CDR3 reads CASSLGTDQPQHF. The DNA for the CDR3 is TGTGCTAGCAGCTTAGGTACAGATCAGCCCCAGCATTTT.

J is TRBJ1-1 and V is TRBV13, with D maybe TRBD1 (6 bases). CDR3 length equals 16 residues. Germline V gene data show CDR1 as PRHDT and CDR2 as FYEKMQ (reference sequence). V was trimmed by 6 bases and J by 4 bases, leaving 21 bases between them. CDR3 sequence: CASSGTGTTLVTEAFF. The DNA for the CDR3 is TGTGCCAGCAGTGGTACAGGGACCACTTTGGTCACTGAAGCTTTCTTT.

This clone has only a few counts. V gene TRBV6-1 combines with J gene TRBJ2-3; 7 positions agree with TRBD1. The CDR3 length is 14 residues. V was clipped by 4 bases and J by 4 bases; unmatched bases: 5. Germline V lookup: CDR1 MNHNS, CDR2 SASEGT. The CDR3 spells CASSAQGYADTQYF. CDR3 DNA: TGTGCCAGCAGTGCACAGGGGTACGCAGATACGCAGTATTTT.

As concerns this clone: One junction end does not reproduce the germline sequence, and a read error may be involved. This chain joins TRBV30 and TRBJ2-1, with TRBD2 identical over 10 bases. The CDR3 length is 16 residues. Germline V gene sequence: CDR1 GTSNPN, CDR2 SVGIG (reference sequence). The CDR3 region has the DNA TGTGCCTGGAGCGAAACTAGCGGGGCCTCCCACAATGAGCAGTTCTTC. Its translation: CAWSETSGASHNEQFF.

This clone was detected only a few times. The chain recombines TRBV27 with TRBJ1-2; D is perhaps TRBD1 (5 bases). The CDR3 covers 12 residues. CDR1 MNHEY and CDR2 SMNVEV come from the germline V gene (reference sequence). Trimming removed 7 bases at V and 2 bases at J, with 8 bases between. The CDR3 DNA follows: TGTGCCAGCAAGGCAGGGAACTATGGCTACACCTTC. Translating gives CASKAGNYGYTF.

This rearrangement joins TRBV13 to TRBJ2-5, with TRBD2 matching over 11 bases. This CDR3 contains 15 residues. The V gene end was trimmed by 7 bases and the J gene end by 1 base; junction bases not matched to a gene: 5. Germline lookup yields CDR1 PRHDT and CDR2 FYEKMQ (reference sequence). The CDR3 protein is CASTSTSGIQETQYF. The CDR3 region has the DNA TGTGCCAGCACCTCGACTAGCGGGATCCAAGAGACCCAGTACTTC.

The chain uses TRBV19 and TRBJ1-5; the match to TRBD1 covers 8 bases. CDR1 LNHDA and CDR2 SQIVND come from the germline V gene (reference sequence). This CDR3 is built from 15 residues. V trimming: 3 bases; J trimming: 1 base; junction bases outside the gene matches: 2. This CDR3 reads CASSMDRASNQPQHF. The CDR3 DNA reads as TGTGCCAGTAGTATGGACAGGGCGAGCAATCAGCCCCAGCATTTT.

The chain recombines TRBV5-6 with TRBJ1-2; perhaps TRBD1 as D (5 bases). The germline V gene has CDR1 SGHDT and CDR2 YYEEEE. V was cut by 0 bases and J by 4 bases, with 16 bases left in between. CDR3 size: 16 residues. The CDR3 sequence: CASSLVGAVIAYGYTF. In DNA form, the CDR3 reads TGTGCCAGCAGCTTGGTTGGGGCAGTTATTGCCTATGGCTACACCTTC. Using reference TRBV5-6 and TRBJ1-2 for the parts outside the CDR3, the full variable domain is DAGVTQSPTHLIKTRGQQVTLRCSPKSGHDTVSWYQQALGQGPQFIFQYYEEEERQRGNFPDRFSGHQFPNYSSELNVNALLLGDSALYLCASSLVGAVIAYGYTFGSGTRLTVV.

The V gene is TRBV4-1, the J gene TRBJ1-5; no firm D call. Per germline, CDR1 MGHRA and CDR2 YSYEKL. V lost 4 bases and J 3 bases, leaving 7 bases between the germline ends. This CDR3 has 13 residues. The CDR3 DNA is TGCGCCAGCAGCCGCAGTAACAATCAGCCCCAGCATTTT. It specifies CASSRSNNQPQHF.

V gene TRBV2 combines with J gene TRBJ1-2, with D hard to call. The CDR3 sequence is 12 residues long. The germline V gene encodes CDR1 SNHLY and CDR2 FYNNEI. The V end lost 6 bases, the J end lost 2 bases, and 7 bases lay between the germline ends. CDR3 residues: CASSGMNYGYTF. The CDR3 DNA sequence: TGTGCCAGCAGCGGGATGAACTATGGCTACACCTTC.

The V call is TRBV25-1, the J call TRBJ2-2, with D possibly matching TRBD2 (7 bases). V was clipped by 5 bases and J by 6 bases, with 10 bases between them. The CDR3 sequence is 13 residues long. Germline-derived CDR1 and CDR2 are MGHDK and SYGVNS. The CDR3 sequence is CASSIGGPGELFF. The CDR3 DNA follows: TGTGCCAGCAGTATCGGGGGGCCCGGGGAGCTGTTTTTT.

This chain joins TRBV5-1 and TRBJ2-1; 8 bases agree with TRBD1. After removal of 2 bases from V and 4 bases from J, the junction contained 11 bases not matched to a gene. Germline V gene data show CDR1 as SGHRS and CDR2 as YFSETQ. This CDR3 is 17 amino acids long. Here the CDR3 DNA reads TGCGCCAGCAGCTTCCACGGGACAGGCTTCCCTTACAATGAGCAGTTCTTC. Translated: CASSFHGTGFPYNEQFF.

The sample holds one count of this clone. The chain carries TRBV27 and TRBJ2-7; 8 bases line up with TRBD2. The CDR3 contains 13 residues. Germline CDR1 MNHEY, CDR2 SMNVEV (reference sequence). J gave up 9 bases and V 2 bases, and 6 bases lay outside the gene matches. CDR3 nucleotides: TGTGCCAGCAGTTTAGCGGGCCGGGAGGGGCAGTACTTC. Protein: CASSLAGREGQYF.

This rearrangement joins TRBV7-3 to TRBJ1-4, with 7 bases matching TRBD1. Germline V gives CDR1 SGHTA, CDR2 FQGTGA. The CDR3 extends over 16 amino acids. V lost 5 bases, J lost 1 base, and 7 bases stayed unmatched. CDR3: CASSQQGPVTNEKLFF. CDR3 sequence (DNA): TGTGCCAGCAGCCAACAGGGGCCGGTAACTAATGAAAAACTGTTTTTT. Based on the CDR3 plus reference TRBV7-3 and TRBJ1-4, the full variable domain is GAGVSQTPSNKVTEKGKYVELRCDPISGHTALYWYRQSLGQGPEFLIYFQGTGAADDSGLPNDRFFAVRPEGSVSTLKIQRTERGDSAVYLCASSQQGPVTNEKLFFGSGTQLSVL.

This chain connects TRBV18 to TRBJ1-5; D gene uncertain. Germline V gene data show CDR1 as KGHSH and CDR2 as LQKENI. This CDR3 comprises 14 residues. V shed 6 bases and J shed 7 bases, with 16 bases lying between them. CDR3 sequence (DNA): TGTGCCAGCTCCCAAGGGCGGGAGGGCCAGCCCCAGCATTTT. It encodes CASSQGREGQPQHF.